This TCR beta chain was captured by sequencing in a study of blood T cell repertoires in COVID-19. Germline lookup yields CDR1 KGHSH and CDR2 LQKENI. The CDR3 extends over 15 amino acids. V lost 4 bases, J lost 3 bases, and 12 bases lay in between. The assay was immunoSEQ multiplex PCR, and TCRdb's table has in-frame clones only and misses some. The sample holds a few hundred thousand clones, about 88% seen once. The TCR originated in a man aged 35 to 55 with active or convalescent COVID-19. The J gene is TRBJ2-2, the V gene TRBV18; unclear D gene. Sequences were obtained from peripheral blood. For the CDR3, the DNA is TGTGCCAGCTCACGATCCCCCACACACACCGGGGAGCTGTTTTTT. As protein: CASSRSPTHTGELFF.